Below are 30 T cell receptor beta chains sequenced from a single sample in a study of regulatory T cells in long-lasting Graves disease. To make TCR beta libraries, researchers used iRepertoire HTBI primers and Arm-PCR of CDR3 regions. In TCRdb, the multiplex PCR reads were re-called with MiXCR into one record per CDR3 protein. The sample holds roughly 610,000 distinct CDR3 sequences, approximately 15% seen once. The time point is: newly diagnosed GD, antithyroid drugs for less than 3 months. Scientists built the TCR library using RNA that was extracted from PBMCs. In addition, the sample was reused for a study of T cells in Graves' hyperthyroidism and ophthalmopathy.

Sequenced here: peripheral blood mononuclear cells (PBMCs), sampled at new diagnosis, from a patient treated with antithyroid drugs. The origin of the receptors is a woman in her 30s with Graves disease.

The table lists this clonotype with many counts. The chain couples TRBV27 to TRBJ2-7; no firm D call. Germline CDR1 and CDR2: MNHEY and SMNVEV (reference sequence). CDR3 length: 15 residues. V was cut by 5 bases and J by 3 bases, with 17 bases left in between. The CDR3 loop reads CASSISSATYYEQYF. In DNA, the CDR3 is TGTGCCAGCAGTATTAGCTCGGCCACTTACTACGAGCAGTACTTC.

About this clonotype itself: A read error may produce the germline difference seen at one junction end. The gene calls are TRBV29-1 and TRBJ1-2; TRBD1 agrees at 7 bases. CDR1 SQVTM and CDR2 ANQGSEA come from the germline V gene. The CDR3 totals 12 residues. CDR3 in DNA: TGCAGCGATGAACAGGGGTTCGATGGCTACACCTTC. It translates to CSDEQGFDGYTF. Filled out from reference TRBV29-1 and TRBJ1-2, the complete variable domain reads SAVISQKPSRDICQRGTSLTIQCQVDSQVTMMFWYRQQPGQSLTLIATANQGSEATYESGFVIDKFPISRPNLTFSTLTVSNMSPEDSSIYLCSDEQGFDGYTFGSGTRLTVV.

The chain carries TRBV18 and TRBJ1-1, with D uncertain. Germline CDR1 KGHSH, CDR2 LQKENI. CDR3 length: 14 amino acids. Trimming removed 5 bases at V and 6 bases at J, with 16 bases between. The CDR3 sequence is CASSERSGPAEAFF. Written as DNA, the CDR3 is TGTGCCAGCTCAGAGCGTAGTGGGCCTGCTGAAGCTTTCTTT.

This clonotype was found many times. This sequence joins TRBV10-3 and TRBJ2-1; 7 bases match TRBD1. This CDR3 is built from 14 residues. The germline V gene encodes CDR1 ENHRY and CDR2 SYGVKD. V gave up 6 bases and J gave up 9 bases; unmatched junction bases: 11. DNA for the CDR3: TGTGCCATCAGAGAATCGACAGGGAGTGCTGAGCAGTTCTTC. Its translation is CAIRESTGSAEQFF.

The V call is TRBV29-1, the J call TRBJ2-7, with D unresolved. The CDR3 is 13 amino acids. Looked up from germline, CDR1 is SQVTM and CDR2 is ANQGSEA. V dropped 5 bases and J dropped 5 bases, with 16 bases sitting between them. The CDR3 DNA reads as TGCAGCGTTAGTGGGCCTACGGTCGACGAGCAGTACTTC. Translated, it gives CSVSGPTVDEQYF.

This clonotype was seen a handful of times. J is TRBJ2-3 and V is TRBV9; D might be TRBD2 (6 bases). Per germline, CDR1 SGDLS and CDR2 YYNGEE. V was shortened by 0 bases and J by 2 bases, with 13 bases between the two germline ends. This CDR3 contains 16 residues. The CDR3 protein is CASSVGGREHTDTQYF. CDR3 DNA sequence: TGTGCCAGCAGCGTAGGCGGACGGGAGCACACAGATACGCAGTATTTT. Complete variable domain (other parts from reference TRBV9 and TRBJ2-3): DSGVTQTPKHLITATGQRVTLRCSPRSGDLSVYWYQQSLDQGLQFLIQYYNGEERAKGNILERFSAQQFPDLHSELNLSSLELGDSALYFCASSVGGREHTDTQYFGPGTRLTVL.

The table lists this clonotype with a few counts. The chain recombines TRBV5-1 with TRBJ2-7; D could derive from TRBD1 or TRBD2 (5 bases each). Trimming shortened V by 0 bases and J by 2 bases, and 15 bases separated the two germline ends. Per germline, CDR1 SGHRS and CDR2 YFSETQ. The CDR3 sequence is 16 residues long. CDR3 DNA: TGCGCCAGCAGCTTGGGGGTGAGACAGACTACCTACGAGCAGTACTTC. Amino acid sequence: CASSLGVRQTTYEQYF.

This chain joins TRBV4-1 and TRBJ1-2; 8 bases align to TRBD1. The V gene end was trimmed by 2 bases and the J gene end by 4 bases; junction bases not matched to a gene: 6. The germline gives CDR1 MGHRA, CDR2 YSYEKL. The CDR3 sequence is 15 residues long. In DNA, the CDR3 is TGCGCCAGCAGCCAACTGTACAGGGGGAGCTATGGCTACACCTTC. It encodes CASSQLYRGSYGYTF.

The CDR3 here is CSLPGQTLGTYGYTF. In nucleotides, the CDR3 is TGCAGTCTCCCGGGCCAGACCCTCGGTACCTATGGCTACACCTTC. The chain links TRBV20-1 to TRBJ1-2; D gene ambiguous. The CDR3 loop spans 15 amino acids. Germline CDR1 is DFQATT and CDR2 is SNEGSKA (reference sequence). Trimming pared 8 bases from V and 4 bases from J, leaving 23 bases between.

This clonotype was recorded many times. This rearrangement joins TRBV10-3 to TRBJ1-2; TRBD1 might be the D (5 bases). V lost 4 bases to trimming and J lost 2 bases, with 14 bases between them. This CDR3 is 15 amino acids long. Germline CDR1 reads ENHRY; CDR2 reads SYGVKD. CDR3 coding DNA: TGTGCCATCAGTGTGGGTGGGGCGAGAAACTATGGCTACACCTTC. Translated: CAISVGGARNYGYTF.

This clonotype was picked up many times. The rearrangement links TRBV28 to TRBJ2-5, with D unresolved. CDR1 MDHEN and CDR2 SYDVKM come from the germline V gene. The CDR3 is 13 amino acids. V lost 5 bases, J lost 7 bases, and 14 bases lay in between. The CDR3 here is CASSESLGWTQYF. The CDR3 nucleotides read TGTGCCAGCAGTGAATCCCTCGGTTGGACCCAGTACTTC.

This clonotype was detected many times. This rearrangement joins TRBV2 to TRBJ1-2, with TRBD1 identical over 10 bases. The CDR3 totals 15 residues. The V and J ends lost 4 bases and 7 bases, in that order; junction bases with no gene match: 9. Germline-derived CDR1 and CDR2 are SNHLY and FYNNEI. CDR3 sequence: CASSVPGQGSGGYTF. In DNA form, the CDR3 reads TGTGCCAGCAGTGTCCCGGGACAGGGGTCGGGTGGCTACACCTTC.

This clonotype showed up many times. This chain's CDR3 is CASSTVWQPQHF. The CDR3 DNA reads TGTGCCAGCAGTACCGTTTGGCAGCCCCAGCATTTT. The chain is built from TRBV28 and TRBJ1-5, with D uncertain. V was clipped by 5 bases and J by 7 bases, with 9 bases between them. The CDR3 has 12 amino acids. Germline CDR1 and CDR2: MDHEN and SYDVKM.

The rearrangement links TRBV20-1 to TRBJ2-1, with D unresolved. The CDR3 runs 13 residues. Looked up from germline, CDR1 is DFQATT and CDR2 is SNEGSKA (reference sequence). V dropped 5 bases and J dropped 0 bases, with 8 bases sitting between them. This CDR3 is CSAGPSSYNEQFF. CDR3 in DNA: TGCAGTGCTGGGCCGAGCTCCTACAATGAGCAGTTCTTC.

In this sample, this clonotype turned up a few times. CDR3 in DNA: TGTGCCAGCTCACCCACCAGGGACAGCGTCACCTACGAGCAGTACTTC. This encodes CASSPTRDSVTYEQYF. This chain uses TRBV18 with TRBJ2-7, with 7 bases identical to TRBD1. The CDR3 consists of 16 residues. In germline, CDR1 is KGHSH, CDR2 LQKENI. V lost 3 bases to trimming and J lost 2 bases; unmatched junction nucleotides: 10.

The sample holds many counts of this clonotype. The chain joins TRBV6-5 to TRBJ2-7; maybe TRBD1 (6 bases). Germline lookup yields CDR1 MNHEY and CDR2 SVGAGI. Trimming cost V 4 bases and J 0 bases, with 7 bases left between them. The CDR3 covers 13 residues. In nucleotides, the CDR3 is TGTGCCAGCAGTTGGGACAACTCCTACGAGCAGTACTTC. It specifies CASSWDNSYEQYF.

This clonotype showed up just a few times. V and J are TRBV10-3 and TRBJ2-7; 7 nucleotides match TRBD1. The CDR3 spans 13 residues. Germline loops: CDR1 ENHRY, CDR2 SYGVKD. The trim removed 9 bases at V and 0 bases at J, leaving 5 bases unmatched. CDR3 DNA sequence: TGTGCCATAGGGACAGCTAGCTCCTACGAGCAGTACTTC. Protein: CAIGTASSYEQYF.

As concerns this clonotype: This may arise from a read error, as a much more abundant clone is one base away. V is TRBV11-2 and J is TRBJ1-2; no clear D. The V and J ends lost 1 base and 10 bases respectively, with 16 bases between them. This CDR3 has 14 amino acids. CDR1 and CDR2 from the germline V gene are SGHAT and FQNNGV. The CDR3 here is CASSLADSVGDYTF. As DNA, the CDR3 is TGTGCCAGCAGCTTAGCGGATTCGGTAGGCGACTACACCTTC.

There are a few counts of this clonotype. The chain employs TRBV6-2 or TRBV6-3 and TRBJ2-5; TRBD2 agrees at 8 bases. CDR1 is MNHEY, CDR2 SVGEGT, per germline. V was clipped by 5 bases and J by 4 bases; unmatched bases: 15. The CDR3 extends over 17 amino acids. The CDR3: CASSEGTRLATRETQYF. As DNA, the CDR3 is TGTGCCAGCAGTGAAGGGACCCGACTAGCGACCCGAGAGACCCAGTACTTC.

The table lists this clonotype with many counts. The chain links TRBV2 to TRBJ1-1, with D tentatively TRBD1 (5 bases). Germline CDR1 and CDR2: SNHLY and FYNNEI. CDR3 length: 15 amino acids. V was trimmed by 3 bases and J by 4 bases, leaving 15 bases between them. The CDR3 sequence is CASSDEGPRATEAFF. DNA for the CDR3: TGTGCCAGCAGTGACGAGGGGCCCCGGGCCACTGAAGCTTTCTTT.

This clonotype occurred many times. The chain employs TRBV6-1 and TRBJ2-5, with 10 nucleotides matching TRBD2. This CDR3 spans 17 amino acids. V lost 2 bases to trimming and J lost 3 bases; unmatched junction nucleotides: 9. Per germline, CDR1 MNHNS and CDR2 SASEGT. The CDR3 sequence: CASSEPRGAGGKETQYF. The CDR3 DNA reads as TGTGCCAGCAGTGAACCGCGAGGAGCGGGAGGGAAAGAGACCCAGTACTTC.

The rearrangement uses TRBV9 and TRBJ2-3, with D possibly TRBD1 on 5 matching bases. Germline V CDR1 and CDR2: SGDLS, YYNGEE. This CDR3 spans 16 amino acids. The germline V and J ends were trimmed by 0 bases and 2 bases, with 13 bases remaining between them. CDR3 coding DNA: TGTGCCAGCAGCGTAGGTTGGGGCTCTCACACAGATACGCAGTATTTT. Residues: CASSVGWGSHTDTQYF.

This clonotype appeared many times. Germline is not matched at one junction end, which may reflect a read error. The CDR3 spells CATSGGDATNEKLFF. CDR3 nucleotides: TGTGCCACCAGTGGAGGAGATGCAACTAATGAAAAACTGTTTTTT. The chain couples TRBV28 to TRBJ1-4, with D hard to call. CDR1 is MDHEN, CDR2 SYDVKM, per germline. The CDR3 has 15 residues.

This clonotype has more than one count but fewer than ten. This sequence joins TRBV6-2 or TRBV6-3 and TRBJ2-7; the match to TRBD2 covers 9 bases. The CDR3 contains 16 residues. V shed 6 bases, J shed 2 bases, and the junction held 11 bases outside the gene matches. CDR1 is MNHEY, CDR2 SVGEGT, per germline. CDR3 protein: CASRYTGTSNPYEQYF. CDR3 sequence (DNA): TGTGCCAGCAGGTATACCGGGACTAGCAACCCCTACGAGCAGTACTTC.

This clonotype has at least ten counts. The chain links TRBV20-1 to TRBJ2-7; TRBD1 matches 7 bases. Germline assignment: CDR1 DFQATT and CDR2 SNEGSKA (reference sequence). After removal of 3 bases from V and 3 bases from J, the junction contained 14 bases not matched to a gene. The CDR3 extends over 16 amino acids. Written as DNA, the CDR3 is TGCAGTGCTAGGCCACCCGGGACAGCAGGCGGCTACGAGCAGTACTTC. It yields the protein CSARPPGTAGGYEQYF.

This clonotype was detected only a few times. J is TRBJ2-5 and V is TRBV6-1; 7 bases map to TRBD1. The CDR3 covers 14 residues. Germline CDR1 is MNHNS and CDR2 is SASEGT. V was clipped by 4 bases and J by 4 bases; unmatched bases: 6. The CDR3 region has the DNA TGTGCCAGCAGTGTCCTGACAGGGCGAGAGACCCAGTACTTC. Its protein product is CASSVLTGRETQYF.

This clonotype was recorded many times. J is TRBJ2-1 and V is TRBV28; the D is unclear. Germline-derived CDR1 and CDR2 are MDHEN and SYDVKM. V lost 3 bases to trimming and J lost 0 bases, with 6 bases between them. The CDR3 covers 14 residues. CDR3 loop: CASSFSTSYNEQFF. DNA of the CDR3: TGTGCCAGCAGTTTTTCTACCTCCTACAATGAGCAGTTCTTC.

This clonotype was detected only a few times. Here the CDR3 omits its conserved ending phenylalanine or tryptophan, so a read error is the likely source. Because the CDR3's place on the DNA is in doubt, the DNA is left out and the CDR3 is given as listed by TCRdb. This chain joins TRBV7-8 and TRBJ2-3; the D segment call TRBD2 is taken from the table without a DNA check. Germline CDR1 reads SGHVS; CDR2 reads FQNEAQ. The CDR3 numbers 13 amino acids, ends counted. This chain's CDR3 is CASSLIINGAPQI.

The V call is TRBV7-3, the J call TRBJ2-5; D possibly corresponds to TRBD2 (6 bases). Germline values: CDR1 SGHTA, CDR2 FQGTGA. The CDR3 is made up of 15 amino acids. V lost 5 bases and J lost 7, with 20 bases in between. The CDR3 loop reads CASSEGTGGSSTQYF. CDR3 DNA: TGTGCCAGCAGCGAGGGGACCGGGGGTTCCTCGACCCAGTACTTC.

The table lists this clonotype with many counts. The chain is built from TRBV12-3 or TRBV12-4 and TRBJ1-2; D remains ambiguous. The CDR3 has 11 residues. The V end lost 6 bases, the J end lost 6 bases, and 8 bases lay between the germline ends. CDR3 sequence (DNA): TGTGCCAGCAGCCGCCCGGATGGCTACACCTTC. This translates into CASSRPDGYTF.